These 21 T cell receptor beta chains were all obtained from the same sample, sequenced in a study of CD8+ T cells in alopecia areata. The treatment denotes: oral pan-JAK inhibitor, 5-10 mg twice daily. Reverse transcription of extracted RNA yielded cDNA, which provided the sequencing template. Assay used: immunoSEQ multiplex PCR; TCRdb lists only in-frame clones, some missing. The sample includes approximately 150,000 clones, approximately 62% of them seen just once. Sample: CD4+ T cells sorted from blood, taken at week 24, from a patient treated with tofacitinib. The receptors were sampled from a human donor with alopecia areata.

This clone has a handful of counts. The chain links TRBV29-1 to TRBJ2-7, with 7 bases lining up with TRBD1. Trimming took 4 bases from V and 0 from J; bases not matched to a gene: 3. This CDR3 has 13 residues. Germline V gene sequence: CDR1 SQVTM, CDR2 ANQGSEA. CDR3 bases: TGCAGCGTTGGGGACAGCTACTCCTACGAGCAGTACTTC. This translates into CSVGDSYSYEQYF.

This rearrangement joins TRBV29-1 to TRBJ1-4; TRBD1 aligns across 8 bases. Germline V gives CDR1 SQVTM, CDR2 ANQGSEA. The CDR3 loop spans 15 amino acids. With 6 bases clipped from V and 2 bases from J, the junction kept 8 bases outside the gene matches. The CDR3 nucleotides read TGCAGCGTCCTCAGACAGGGGAGGACTAATGAAAAACTGTTTTTT. This sequence encodes CSVLRQGRTNEKLFF.

This clone has a handful of counts. This chain uses TRBV27 with TRBJ2-4; D is unclear. The CDR3 runs 12 residues. Germline CDR1 reads MNHEY; CDR2 reads SMNVEV (reference sequence). The germline V and J ends were trimmed by 7 bases and 3 bases, with 7 bases remaining between them. CDR3 protein: CASTNSKNIQYF. DNA of the CDR3: TGTGCCAGCACCAACAGCAAAAACATTCAGTACTTC.

J is TRBJ1-2 and V is TRBV4-1, with D perhaps TRBD1 (6 bases). This CDR3 spans 15 amino acids. The germline V gene has CDR1 MGHRA and CDR2 YSYEKL. The V end lost 1 base, the J end lost 3 bases, and 12 bases lay between the germline ends. In DNA form, the CDR3 reads TGCGCCAGCAGCCAAGGGGCGGGGGCCGACTATGGCTACACCTTC. It translates to CASSQGAGADYGYTF.

CDR3 loop: CATSRPGLGRETQYF. DNA for the CDR3: TGTGCCACCAGCAGACCGGGACTAGGACGCGAGACCCAGTACTTC. This chain joins TRBV15 and TRBJ2-5; TRBD2 aligns across 8 bases. V shed 2 bases and J 5 bases; nucleotides not matched to a gene: 7. Germline V CDR1 and CDR2: LNHNV, YYDKDF (reference sequence). This CDR3 comprises 15 residues.

The J gene is TRBJ1-4, the V gene TRBV14; D remains unclear. Between the trimmed V and J ends, which lost 2 bases and 0 bases, there was a span of 7 bases. Germline V gives CDR1 SGHDN, CDR2 FVKESK. This CDR3 is 15 amino acids long. CDR3 sequence reads: CASSQRPTTNEKLFF. As DNA, the CDR3 is TGTGCCAGCAGCCAAAGACCCACAACTAATGAAAAACTGTTTTTT.

The chain links TRBV7-2 to TRBJ2-6; D may be TRBD1 (6 bases). This CDR3 has 16 residues. V was cut by 5 bases and J by 1 base, with 12 bases left in between. Germline assignment: CDR1 SGHTA and CDR2 FQGNSA. Here the CDR3 DNA reads TGTGCCAGCAGCCAAAGGACAGTTTCTGGGGCCAACGTCCTGACTTTC. Its protein product is CASSQRTVSGANVLTF.

V usage is TRBV30 and J usage is TRBJ1-5, with a possible D match to TRBD1 (6 bases). Germline V gene sequence: CDR1 GTSNPN, CDR2 SVGIG (reference sequence). The CDR3 extends over 13 amino acids. V was trimmed by 0 bases and J by 12 bases, leaving 15 bases between them. The CDR3 DNA reads as TGTGCCTGGAGTGTACAGGCTCAAGGGGGCCAGCATTTT. Its protein product is CAWSVQAQGGQHF.

V is TRBV19 and J is TRBJ1-2; D unclear. V shed 6 bases and J shed 4 bases, with 15 bases lying between them. CDR1 and CDR2 (germline): LNHDA, SQIVND (reference sequence). The CDR3 covers 14 residues. CDR3 region: CASSKEERIYGYTF. The CDR3 DNA reads TGTGCCAGTAGCAAGGAAGAGAGAATCTATGGCTACACCTTC.

J is TRBJ2-3 and V is TRBV29-1; the match to TRBD2 covers 11 bases. V shed 6 bases, J shed 3 bases, and the junction held 2 bases outside the gene matches. In germline, CDR1 is SQVTM, CDR2 ANQGSEA. This CDR3 comprises 13 residues. CDR3 sequence (DNA): TGCAGCGTGACTAGCGGGGTTACAGATACGCAGTATTTT. Encoded protein: CSVTSGVTDTQYF.

This clone was observed at least ten times. V and J are TRBV2 and TRBJ2-1, with 7 bases matching TRBD1. The CDR3 loop spans 12 amino acids. Germline V CDR1 and CDR2: SNHLY, FYNNEI. V dropped 8 bases and J dropped 5; count of bases not matched to a gene: 3. The CDR3 reads CASRTGNNEQFF. The CDR3 region has the DNA TGTGCCAGCCGGACAGGAAACAATGAGCAGTTCTTC.

The rearrangement joins TRBV5-1 to TRBJ2-3; D is unclear. This CDR3 has 12 residues. The V end lost 4 bases, the J end lost 0 bases, and 3 bases lay between the germline ends. CDR1 is SGHRS, CDR2 YFSETQ, per germline. This CDR3 reads CASSPSTDTQYF. The DNA for the CDR3 is TGCGCCAGCAGCCCTAGCACAGATACGCAGTATTTT.

This clone occurred a few times. The chain joins TRBV7-9 to TRBJ2-1, with a possible D match to TRBD2 (6 bases). The CDR3 has 16 residues. V was shortened by 5 bases and J by 9 bases, with 23 bases between the two germline ends. Germline CDR1 SEHNR, CDR2 FQNEAQ (reference sequence). This CDR3 is CASSGTRTPGGGEQFF. The CDR3 DNA is TGTGCCAGCAGCGGCACTAGGACCCCCGGGGGAGGTGAGCAGTTCTTC.

This sequence joins TRBV7-6 and TRBJ1-5, with 11 bases that match TRBD1. This CDR3 is built from 16 residues. Trimming removed 4 bases from V and 6 bases from J; junction bases left unmatched: 8. Germline CDR1 reads SGHVS; CDR2 reads FNYEAQ. The CDR3 DNA reads as TGTGCCAGCAGCTCAGGACAGGGGGCGGGGGTTCAGCCCCAGCATTTT. The encoded protein is CASSSGQGAGVQPQHF.

This clone showed up just a few times. Other DNA sequences in the sample encode the same CDR3. The chain combines TRBV30 with TRBJ1-2, with 7 bases lining up with TRBD1. Germline V lookup: CDR1 GTSNPN, CDR2 SVGIG (reference sequence). This CDR3 has 13 residues. The CDR3 loop reads CARRQGLDYGYTF. The CDR3, as DNA: TGTGCTCGCCGACAGGGTTTGGACTATGGCTACACCTTC.

This clone was counted a few times. The gene calls are TRBV5-1 and TRBJ2-2; possibly TRBD1 for D (5 bases). The V and J ends lost 6 bases and 8 bases respectively, with 11 bases between them. CDR1 is SGHRS and CDR2 is YFSETQ in the germline V gene. This CDR3 comprises 12 residues. DNA for the CDR3: TGCGCCAGCACCCCCCGGACAGGGGAGCTGTTTTTT. This encodes CASTPRTGELFF.

The J gene is TRBJ1-2, the V gene TRBV6-5; D unresolved. Trimming left V 0 bases short and J 1 base short, with 6 bases between. The CDR3 covers 14 residues. The germline gives CDR1 MNHEY, CDR2 SVGAGI. CDR3 sequence (DNA): TGTGCCAGCAGTTACTCGCAGGTTAACTATGGCTACACCTTC. Protein sequence: CASSYSQVNYGYTF.

This clone was seen only a few times. The CDR3 here is CASSIAPGPLQETQYF. CDR3 coding DNA: TGTGCCAGTAGTATCGCCCCGGGACCGCTCCAAGAGACCCAGTACTTC. The chain recombines TRBV19 with TRBJ2-5; D is perhaps TRBD1 or TRBD2 (5 bases each). The length of the CDR3 is 16 residues. Germline CDR1 is LNHDA and CDR2 is SQIVND (reference sequence). Trimming shortened V by 3 bases and J by 1 base, and 15 bases separated the two germline ends.

This clone occurred a few times. This chain links TRBV4-2 with TRBJ2-1; 10 nucleotides align to TRBD1. V dropped 10 bases and J dropped 8; count of bases not matched to a gene: 17. The length of the CDR3 is 16 residues. Germline V gene data show CDR1 as LGHNA and CDR2 as YNFKEQ. The CDR3 protein is CATSDSGQGDRDEQFF. In DNA form, the CDR3 reads TGTGCCACCAGTGACAGCGGACAGGGGGACAGGGATGAGCAGTTCTTC.

This clone was seen just once. J is TRBJ1-1 and V is TRBV7-9, with a possible D match to TRBD1 (6 bases). The CDR3 contains 14 residues. Between the trimmed V and J ends, which lost 5 bases and 2 bases, there was a span of 12 bases. CDR1 SEHNR and CDR2 FQNEAQ come from the germline V gene (reference sequence). CDR3 protein: CASSPGTINTEAFF. For the CDR3, the DNA is TGTGCCAGCAGCCCCGGGACAATTAACACTGAAGCTTTCTTT.

The chain is built from TRBV5-6 and TRBJ2-3, with 9 bases that match TRBD2. Looked up from germline, CDR1 is SGHDT and CDR2 is YYEEEE. V shed 4 bases and J 3 bases; nucleotides not matched to a gene: 12. CDR3 size: 17 residues. The CDR3 DNA sequence: TGTGCCAGCAGCGCTAGGCGTAGCGGGGGCCTAACAGATACGCAGTATTTT. It is translated as CASSARRSGGLTDTQYF.